The next 14 T cell receptor beta chains were all read from a single sample in a study of regulatory T cells in long-lasting Graves disease. Combining iRepertoire HTBI primers with Arm-PCR of CDR3 regions, the authors built TCR beta libraries. TCRdb passed the multiplex PCR reads through MiXCR, listing each CDR3 protein once. The data show under 300,000 distinct CDR3 sequences, 20% to 25% seen once. Time point reported: newly diagnosed GD, antithyroid drugs for less than 3 months. The TCR library used RNA extracted from PBMCs. The specimen comprised peripheral blood mononuclear cells (PBMCs), sampled at new diagnosis, from a patient treated with antithyroid drugs. These receptors all come from a female donor with Graves disease.

The V gene is TRBV19, the J gene TRBJ1-5; D call uncertain. Trimming left V 4 bases short and J 4 bases short, with 5 bases between. Looked up from germline, CDR1 is LNHDA and CDR2 is SQIVND (reference sequence). The CDR3 runs to 12 residues. CDR3 coding DNA: TGTGCCAGTAGTAAAAGGAATCAGCCCCAGCATTTT. This sequence encodes CASSKRNQPQHF.

This chain uses TRBV27 with TRBJ2-7; the D gene is possibly TRBD1 (7 bases). Trimming left V 5 bases short and J 7 bases short, with 42 bases between. Germline CDR1 reads MNHEY; CDR2 reads SMNVEV (reference sequence). This CDR3 contains 22 residues. CDR3 region: CASSPIAGTDMLGAGTPLEQYF. CDR3 nucleotides: TGTGCCAGCAGTCCTATTGCCGGGACAGATATGTTGGGGGCGGGGACGCCTCTAGAGCAGTACTTC.

This CDR3 is CASSVARLAGNNEQFF. The CDR3 DNA sequence: TGTGCCAGCAGCGTAGCTCGACTAGCGGGGAACAATGAGCAGTTCTTC. The V and J genes are TRBV9 and TRBJ2-1; TRBD2 agrees at 11 bases. The ends lost 0 bases at V and 5 bases at J; junction bases unmatched: 4. Germline lookup yields CDR1 SGDLS and CDR2 YYNGEE. The CDR3 has 16 residues. The full variable domain, its missing parts supplied by reference TRBV9 and TRBJ2-1, is DSGVTQTPKHLITATGQRVTLRCSPRSGDLSVYWYQQSLDQGLQFLIQYYNGEERAKGNILERFSAQQFPDLHSELNLSSLELGDSALYFCASSVARLAGNNEQFFGPGTRLTVL.

This chain joins TRBV13 and TRBJ2-4; 8 bases agree with TRBD1. The CDR3 totals 16 residues. V lost 5 bases and J lost 4; bases outside the gene matches: 10. Germline V gene sequence: CDR1 PRHDT, CDR2 FYEKMQ (reference sequence). This CDR3 reads CASSTTRGHRKNIQYF. In DNA, the CDR3 is TGTGCCAGCAGCACGACCAGGGGGCATAGAAAAAACATTCAGTACTTC.

This clonotype appeared a single time. The chain has TRBV12-3 or TRBV12-4 and TRBJ1-1; TRBD1 is a possible D gene (5 bases). Trimming removed 7 bases from V and 1 base from J, with 22 bases in between. The CDR3 is 17 residues long. CDR3 DNA: TGTGCCAGCACCGATCCCCGTGGGGCGCTGGGGAACACTGAAGCTTTCTTT. It yields the protein CASTDPRGALGNTEAFF.

Of note for this clonotype: This may be a read error: a much more frequent sequence differs by one nucleotide. The chain carries TRBV6-1 and TRBJ2-4; D is possibly TRBD2 (5 bases). This CDR3 is 14 amino acids long. The germline gives CDR1 MNHNS, CDR2 SASEGT. The V end lost 4 bases, the J end lost 12 bases, and 19 bases lay between the germline ends. CDR3 coding DNA: TGTGCCAGCAGTGCCCAGTGGTCGGGGAGTTCTCAGTACTTC. Translating it yields CASSAQWSGSSQYF.

In its sample, this clonotype was seen many times. V is TRBV2 and J is TRBJ2-1, with TRBD1 as a possible D gene (6 bases). CDR3 length: 14 residues. CDR1 and CDR2 (germline): SNHLY, FYNNEI. Trimming left V 6 bases short and J 6 bases short, with 15 bases between. The chain's CDR3 is CASRQGKLVNEQFF. CDR3 DNA sequence: TGTGCCAGCAGGCAGGGGAAACTGGTCAATGAGCAGTTCTTC. The full variable domain, in which reference TRBV2 and TRBJ2-1 provide the parts outside the CDR3, is EPEVTQTPSHQVTQMGQEVILRCVPISNHLYFYWYRQILGQKVEFLVSFYNNEISEKSEIFDDQFSVERPDGSNFTLKIRSTKLEDSAMYFCASRQGKLVNEQFFGPGTRLTVL.

In this sample, this clonotype turned up many times. The rearrangement links TRBV3-1 to TRBJ2-4; no definite D call. Trimming cost V 0 bases and J 1 base, with 16 bases left between them. The CDR3 contains 18 residues. Per the germline V gene, CDR1 is LGHDT and CDR2 is YNNKEL (reference sequence). The CDR3 region has the DNA TGTGCCAGCAGCCAAGATCCGCCCCCGGCCGGGGCCAAAAACATTCAGTACTTC. It encodes CASSQDPPPAGAKNIQYF.

Concerning this clonotype itself: A read error may account for a junction end that differs from germline. The DNA for the CDR3 is TGTGCCAGCAGCATAGGACAGTATGCAACTAATGAAGAACTGTTTTTT. As protein: CASSIGQYATNEELFF. The rearrangement uses TRBV7-2 and TRBJ1-4; TRBD1 is a possible D gene (6 bases). Germline V gene sequence: CDR1 SGHTA, CDR2 FQGNSA. CDR3 size: 16 residues.

This chain uses TRBV5-6 with TRBJ2-7; tentatively, D is TRBD1 or TRBD2 (5 bases each). This CDR3 has 16 residues. V lost 4 bases and J lost 0, with 17 bases in between. Germline loops: CDR1 SGHDT, CDR2 YYEEEE. CDR3 nucleotide sequence: TGTGCCAGCAGCGCGGCCGGGACCAAAATCTCCTACGAGCAGTACTTC. Protein sequence: CASSAAGTKISYEQYF.

This clonotype was seen more than once but under ten times. The chain recombines TRBV2 with TRBJ1-6, with 9 nucleotides matching TRBD1. The V gene's germline CDR1 is SNHLY and CDR2 FYNNEI. J was trimmed by 9 bases and V by 7 bases; bases with no gene match: 7. This CDR3 region has 14 residues. CDR3 in amino acids: CASTGQGKASPLHF. The CDR3 DNA follows: TGTGCCAGCACCGGACAGGGGAAAGCTTCACCCCTCCACTTT.

In this sample, this clonotype turned up many times. The J gene is TRBJ2-1, the V gene TRBV20-1; the D gene is possibly TRBD2 (6 bases). Looked up from germline, CDR1 is DFQATT and CDR2 is SNEGSKA (reference sequence). The CDR3 has 13 amino acids. Deletions cut 0 bases from V and 7 bases from J, with 10 bases between. The CDR3 sequence: CSARDHGSNEQFF. CDR3 coding DNA: TGCAGTGCTAGAGATCACGGGAGTAATGAGCAGTTCTTC.

This clonotype was observed a few times. The chain links TRBV20-1 to TRBJ1-2, with D tentatively TRBD1 (6 bases). Germline V gene data show CDR1 as DFQATT and CDR2 as SNEGSKA (reference sequence). V lost 0 bases and J lost 4, with 21 bases in between. This CDR3 region has 17 residues. CDR3 loop: CSARDSGTQATSYGYTF. CDR3 nucleotides: TGCAGTGCTAGAGATTCCGGGACACAGGCCACTTCCTATGGCTACACCTTC.

This clonotype was found many times. V and J are TRBV7-3 and TRBJ2-3, with D hard to call. Trimming shortened V by 4 bases and J by 1 base, and 12 bases separated the two germline ends. The CDR3 totals 15 residues. Germline V gives CDR1 SGHTA, CDR2 FQGTGA. CDR3 in amino acids: CASSSRRWGTDTQYF. CDR3 sequence (DNA): TGTGCCAGCAGCTCCAGGCGTTGGGGCACAGATACGCAGTATTTT.